The 20 T cell receptor beta chains listed next were all sequenced from one sample in a study of blood T cells in healthy people across ages. Using a J-beta primer mix together with a sample-barcoded 5' primer, a second PCR was run for roughly 6 to 12 cycles. Each CDR3 protein is one row after TCRdb ran MiXCR on the 5' RACE reads. The sample holds 550,000 to 800,000 distinct CDR3 sequences, under 25% seen once. Sequencing used blood. The receptors come from a man in his 70s in good health.

This clonotype was counted between two and nine times. This chain connects TRBV4-3 to TRBJ2-4; D is perhaps TRBD2 (5 bases). The CDR3 is made up of 13 amino acids. The V and J ends lost 0 bases and 8 bases respectively, with 8 bases between them. Germline lookup yields CDR1 LGHNA and CDR2 YSLEER. The chain's CDR3 is CASSQDPGYIQYF. For the CDR3, the DNA is TGCGCCAGCAGCCAAGATCCGGGGTACATTCAGTACTTC.

The chain recombines TRBV4-3 with TRBJ2-3, with TRBD2 matching over 14 bases. This CDR3 has 18 amino acids. Germline CDR1 is LGHNA and CDR2 is YSLEER. J was trimmed by 6 bases and V by 7 bases; bases with no gene match: 15. CDR3 in amino acids: CASKRDTGTSGSADTQYF. CDR3 DNA sequence: TGCGCCAGCAAAAGGGACACTGGGACTAGCGGGAGTGCGGATACGCAGTATTTT.

This clonotype occurred a few times. As DNA, the CDR3 is TGTGCCAGCAAACAGGGTCTGGAGACCCAGTACTTC. It yields the protein CASKQGLETQYF. The chain employs TRBV6-2 or TRBV6-3 and TRBJ2-5, with a tentative D call TRBD1 (6 bases). The CDR3 length is 12 residues. V was pared by 7 bases and J by 5 bases, with 11 bases between. The V gene's germline CDR1 is MNHEY and CDR2 SVGEGT.

This clonotype has more than one count but fewer than ten. The chain combines TRBV28 with TRBJ1-2; a possible D gene is TRBD1 (5 bases). Per germline, CDR1 MDHEN and CDR2 SYDVKM. The CDR3 covers 12 residues. V lost 2 bases, J lost 8 bases, and 9 bases lay in between. The CDR3 nucleotides read TGTGCCAGCAGTTTAGGGACGGGGGGCTACACCTTC. Amino acid sequence: CASSLGTGGYTF.

This clonotype was counted a few times. The rearrangement joins TRBV3-1 to TRBJ1-1; 9 bases fit TRBD1. The CDR3 extends over 14 amino acids. V shed 2 bases and J 10 bases; nucleotides not matched to a gene: 8. Germline CDR1 and CDR2: LGHDT and YNNKEL (reference sequence). CDR3 sequence: CASSQTGTGSSAFF. In DNA form, the CDR3 reads TGTGCCAGCAGCCAAACCGGGACAGGGAGTTCAGCTTTCTTT. The complete variable domain, with remaining parts taken from reference TRBV3-1 and TRBJ1-1, reads DTAVSQTPKYLVTQMGNDKSIKCEQNLGHDTMYWYKQDSKKFLKIMFSYNNKELIINETVPNRFSPKSPDKAHLNLHINSLELGDSAVYFCASSQTGTGSSAFFGQGTRLTVV.

The V and J genes are TRBV12-3 or TRBV12-4 and TRBJ1-5; D uncertain. This CDR3 is built from 16 residues. Between the trimmed V and J ends, which lost 6 bases and 0 bases, there was a span of 15 bases. The CDR3 sequence is CASSPGGILSNQPQHF. The CDR3 DNA reads TGTGCCAGCAGCCCCGGAGGAATCCTTAGCAATCAGCCCCAGCATTTT.

This clonotype was detected only a few times. The CDR3 coding sequence is TGTGCCAGCAGTGACCCGACCGGGACAGGCTACGAGCAGTACTTC. Translation gives CASSDPTGTGYEQYF. The V and J genes are TRBV6-6 and TRBJ2-7; 8 nucleotides agree with TRBD1. CDR1 MNHNY and CDR2 SVGAGI come from the germline V gene (reference sequence). The CDR3 loop spans 15 amino acids. V gave up 5 bases and J gave up 3 bases; unmatched junction bases: 9.

This clonotype was counted only a few times. In DNA form, the CDR3 reads TGTGCCAGCAGCATAACCCAACAGGGAATTAGCACTGAAGCTTTCTTT. It translates to CASSITQQGISTEAFF. This chain links TRBV7-2 with TRBJ1-1; TRBD1 is a possible D gene (6 bases). CDR3 length: 16 amino acids. Germline V gene data show CDR1 as SGHTA and CDR2 as FQGNSA. The V end was cut by 5 bases, the J end by 4 bases, with 20 bases between.

This clonotype occurred many times. V is TRBV14 and J is TRBJ2-7; the D gene could be TRBD1 or TRBD2 (5 bases each). Germline V gives CDR1 SGHDN, CDR2 FVKESK. Trimming stripped 2 bases from V and 0 bases from J, with 11 bases between. CDR3 length: 15 residues. In DNA form, the CDR3 reads TGTGCCAGCAGCCAACCGGGGCTAGGCTCCTACGAGCAGTACTTC. This codes for CASSQPGLGSYEQYF.

The CDR3 here is CASSPATGGKNIQYF. The CDR3 coding sequence is TGTGCCAGCTCACCTGCAACAGGGGGAAAAAACATTCAGTACTTC. The chain has TRBV18 and TRBJ2-4, with TRBD1 matching over 8 bases. CDR1 and CDR2 (germline): KGHSH, LQKENI. Trimming cost V 3 bases and J 4 bases; bases outside gene matches: 5. This CDR3 comprises 15 residues.

CDR3 residues: CASSGGQSYNSPLHF. Written as DNA, the CDR3 is TGTGCCAGCTCTGGAGGGCAGTCCTATAATTCACCCCTCCACTTT. This chain connects TRBV6-5 to TRBJ1-6; D gene ambiguous. V was cut by 8 bases and J by 1 base, with 12 bases left in between. Per the germline V gene, CDR1 is MNHEY and CDR2 is SVGAGI. The CDR3 has 15 amino acids.

The rearrangement links TRBV20-1 to TRBJ2-4, with 8 bases identical to TRBD1. The CDR3 is 13 amino acids. Per the germline V gene, CDR1 is DFQATT and CDR2 is SNEGSKA (reference sequence). J lost 9 bases, V lost 0 bases, and 4 bases had no gene match. CDR3 sequence: CSARDGQGTIQYF. The CDR3 DNA is TGCAGTGCTAGAGACGGACAGGGTACCATTCAGTACTTC.

This sequence joins TRBV20-1 and TRBJ1-2; the match to TRBD1 covers 12 bases. Trimming cost V 1 base and J 4 bases; bases outside gene matches: 4. The CDR3 totals 15 residues. Germline V gene sequence: CDR1 DFQATT, CDR2 SNEGSKA (reference sequence). The CDR3 DNA reads as TGCAGTGCTAGAGGCGGGACAGGGGGCGCCTATGGCTACACCTTC. Translating it yields CSARGGTGGAYGYTF.

In regard to this clonotype: This may come from a read error, since a much larger clone is one base off. V gene TRBV7-7 combines with J gene TRBJ1-2; weak D call: TRBD1 (5 bases). CDR3 length equals 13 residues. Germline values: CDR1 SSHAT, CDR2 FNYEAQ (reference sequence). The CDR3 reads CASSRGRSYSYTF. The DNA of the CDR3 is TGTGCTAGCAGCCGGGGCCGTTCCTATAGCTACACCTTC.

In this sample, this clonotype turned up many times. This sequence joins TRBV5-4 and TRBJ2-5; the D is unclear. Trimming removed 0 bases at V and 4 bases at J, with 13 bases between. The CDR3 has 15 residues. CDR1 and CDR2 from the germline V gene are SGHNT and YYREEE (reference sequence). This CDR3 reads CASSLVSLPTETQYF. The CDR3 coding sequence is TGTGCCAGCAGCTTGGTGTCCCTCCCCACAGAGACCCAGTACTTC.

This clonotype was seen a few times. The CDR3: CSVGDLSNTEAFF. The CDR3 DNA follows: TGCAGCGTTGGGGACCTATCGAACACTGAAGCTTTCTTT. This chain links TRBV29-1 with TRBJ1-1; D is perhaps TRBD1 (5 bases). This CDR3 is built from 13 residues. Looked up from germline, CDR1 is SQVTM and CDR2 is ANQGSEA. The V end lost 4 bases, the J end lost 1 base, and 10 bases lay between the germline ends.

The rearrangement links TRBV18 to TRBJ2-3; D not resolved. V gave up 0 bases and J gave up 0 bases, with 7 bases separating them. This CDR3 has 15 residues. Looked up from germline, CDR1 is KGHSH and CDR2 is LQKENI. The CDR3 spells CASSPPGASTDTQYF. The DNA of the CDR3 is TGTGCCAGCTCACCACCCGGAGCTAGCACAGATACGCAGTATTTT.

This rearrangement joins TRBV9 to TRBJ2-2; 7 positions agree with TRBD2. CDR3 length: 15 residues. The junction had 7 bases not matched to a gene; V was cut back by 0 bases and J by 8 bases. Germline V lookup: CDR1 SGDLS, CDR2 YYNGEE. CDR3 amino acids: CASSVAVRESGELFF. The CDR3 DNA sequence: TGTGCCAGCAGCGTAGCTGTGCGGGAGTCTGGGGAGCTGTTTTTT. The full variable domain, completed using reference TRBV9 and TRBJ2-2, is DSGVTQTPKHLITATGQRVTLRCSPRSGDLSVYWYQQSLDQGLQFLIQYYNGEERAKGNILERFSAQQFPDLHSELNLSSLELGDSALYFCASSVAVRESGELFFGEGSRLTVL.

V usage is TRBV7-3 and J usage is TRBJ2-2; 7 bases are shared with TRBD1. CDR3 length equals 14 residues. Trimming took 5 bases from V and 7 from J; bases not matched to a gene: 7. Germline assignment: CDR1 SGHTA and CDR2 FQGTGA. Here the CDR3 reads CASSVTGINGELFF. For the CDR3, the DNA is TGTGCCAGCAGCGTGACAGGGATCAACGGGGAGCTGTTTTTT.

The rearrangement links TRBV7-2 to TRBJ2-5; 10 bases are shared with TRBD1. The CDR3 runs to 14 residues. V shed 5 bases, J shed 6 bases, and the junction held 6 bases outside the gene matches. Germline CDR1 reads SGHTA; CDR2 reads FQGNSA. CDR3 amino acids: CASSNQGQGKTQYF. CDR3 bases: TGTGCCAGCAGCAATCAGGGACAGGGGAAGACCCAGTACTTC.